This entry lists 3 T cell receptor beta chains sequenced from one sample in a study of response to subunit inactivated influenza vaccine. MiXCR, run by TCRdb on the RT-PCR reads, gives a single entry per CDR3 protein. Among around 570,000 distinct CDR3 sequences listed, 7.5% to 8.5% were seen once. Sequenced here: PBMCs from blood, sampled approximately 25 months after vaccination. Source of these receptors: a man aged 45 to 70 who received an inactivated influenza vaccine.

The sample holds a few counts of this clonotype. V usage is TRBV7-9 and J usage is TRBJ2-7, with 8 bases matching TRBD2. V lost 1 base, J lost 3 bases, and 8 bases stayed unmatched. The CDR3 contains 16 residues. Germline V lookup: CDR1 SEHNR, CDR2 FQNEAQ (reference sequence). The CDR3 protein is CASSLGGTLAGYEQYF. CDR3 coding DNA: TGTGCCAGCAGCTTAGGAGGTACGCTAGCGGGCTACGAGCAGTACTTC. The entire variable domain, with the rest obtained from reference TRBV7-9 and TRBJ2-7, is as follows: DTGVSQNPRHKITKRGQNVTFRCDPISEHNRLYWYRQTLGQGPEFLTYFQNEAQLEKSRLLSDRFSAERPKGSFSTLEIQRTEQGDSAMYLCASSLGGTLAGYEQYFGPGTRLTVT.

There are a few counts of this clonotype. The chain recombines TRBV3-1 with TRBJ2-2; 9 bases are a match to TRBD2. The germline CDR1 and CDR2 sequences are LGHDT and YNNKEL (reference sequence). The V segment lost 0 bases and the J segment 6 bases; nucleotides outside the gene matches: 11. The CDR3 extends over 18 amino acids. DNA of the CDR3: TGTGCCAGCAGCCAAGATCTTCGGCTAGCGGGAAGGGCCGGGGAGCTGTTTTTT. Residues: CASSQDLRLAGRAGELFF. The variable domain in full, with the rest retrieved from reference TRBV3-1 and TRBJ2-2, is DTAVSQTPKYLVTQMGNDKSIKCEQNLGHDTMYWYKQDSKKFLKIMFSYNNKELIINETVPNRFSPKSPDKAHLNLHINSLELGDSAVYFCASSQDLRLAGRAGELFFGEGSRLTVL.

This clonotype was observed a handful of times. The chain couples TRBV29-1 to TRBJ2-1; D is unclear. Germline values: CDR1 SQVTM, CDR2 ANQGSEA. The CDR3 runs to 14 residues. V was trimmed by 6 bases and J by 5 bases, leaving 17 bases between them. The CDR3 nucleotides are TGCAGCGTCCTTAGAGACCACGCCGACAATGAGCAGTTCTTC. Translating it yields CSVLRDHADNEQFF.